This TCR beta chain emerged from a study of T cell changes during pregnancy in multiple sclerosis. The germline V gene has CDR1 LGHNA and CDR2 YSLEER. The CDR3 length is 14 residues. Between the trimmed V and J ends, which lost 1 base and 3 bases, there was a span of 9 bases. Using immunoSEQ multiplex PCR, the repertoire was profiled, and TCRdb retains in-frame clones only, with some absent. The repertoire holds some 12,000 clones, with about 88% as singletons. The TCR was taken from a female donor in good health, enrolled as a control in a pregnancy study. Specimen: CD8+ T cells from peripheral blood mononuclear cells, collected in the second trimester of pregnancy. This chain joins TRBV4-3 and TRBJ1-1, with no clear D. The CDR3 sequence: CASSQAQVDTEAFF. The CDR3 coding sequence is TGCGCCAGCAGCCAAGCTCAGGTGGACACTGAAGCTTTCTTT.